Shown below are 19 T cell receptor beta chains from a single sample sequenced in a study of cytomegalovirus exposure and HLA in healthy donors. 13 Jbeta primers and 60 Vbeta primers were used for the PCR. The data were produced by immunoSEQ multiplex PCR, yet TCRdb's version contains in-frame clones alone and is incomplete. The sample includes over 95,000 clones, around three quarters of them seen just once. The sequenced sample consisted of PBMCs. The receptor set was obtained from a female donor in good health and CMV-seronegative.

The rearrangement joins TRBV19 to TRBJ1-1; maybe TRBD1 (5 bases). Trimming left V 6 bases short and J 2 bases short, with 13 bases between. The CDR3 contains 14 residues. The germline V gene has CDR1 LNHDA and CDR2 SQIVND (reference sequence). For the CDR3, the DNA is TGTGCCAGTAGATCCTGGGGGGAAAACACTGAAGCTTTCTTT. Its protein product is CASRSWGENTEAFF.

The chain has TRBV13 and TRBJ1-2; 10 bases agree with TRBD1. V lost 3 bases, J lost 14 bases, and 3 bases stayed unmatched. Germline-derived CDR1 and CDR2 are PRHDT and FYEKMQ (reference sequence). CDR3 length: 11 residues. CDR3 bases: TGTGCCAGCAGCTTCCGGGACAGGGGAACCTTC. Its translation: CASSFRDRGTF.

This clone was observed a single time. The chain combines TRBV2 with TRBJ2-3, with 7 positions matching TRBD2. The CDR3 covers 15 residues. Germline CDR1 and CDR2: SNHLY and FYNNEI. V lost 1 base, J lost 2 bases, and 3 bases stayed unmatched. The CDR3 bases are TGTGCCAGCAGTGAAGGTCTAGCGGCCACAGATACGCAGTATTTT. This codes for CASSEGLAATDTQYF.

The rearrangement joins TRBV19 to TRBJ2-7, with 7 nucleotides matching TRBD2. The CDR3 covers 14 residues. With V trimmed by 6 bases and J by 2 bases, 7 bases remained unmatched. Germline V CDR1 and CDR2: LNHDA, SQIVND (reference sequence). CDR3 amino acids: CASRDRAGTYEQYF. The CDR3 DNA sequence: TGTGCCAGTAGAGACCGAGCGGGGACCTACGAGCAGTACTTC. The full variable domain, in which reference TRBV19 and TRBJ2-7 provide the parts outside the CDR3, is DGGITQSPKYLFRKEGQNVTLSCEQNLNHDAMYWYRQDPGQGLRLIYYSQIVNDFQKGDIAEGYSVSREKKESFPLTVTSAQKNPTAFYLCASRDRAGTYEQYFGPGTRLTVT.

This chain connects TRBV6-5 to TRBJ2-7, with D maybe TRBD1 (5 bases). V gave up 9 bases and J gave up 3 bases, with 18 bases separating them. The germline CDR1 and CDR2 sequences are MNHEY and SVGAGI. CDR3 length equals 14 residues. For the CDR3, the DNA is TGTGCCAGTACTCTAGGGCAGGGATTCTACGAGCAGTACTTC. Its translation: CASTLGQGFYEQYF.

This chain connects TRBV6-5 to TRBJ1-2, with D hard to call. CDR1 and CDR2 (germline): MNHEY, SVGAGI. Trimming cost V 0 bases and J 8 bases, with 10 bases left between them. The CDR3 has 13 amino acids. This CDR3 reads CASSYSAGNGYTF. DNA for the CDR3: TGTGCCAGCAGTTACTCGGCGGGGAACGGCTACACCTTC.

The chain has TRBV5-6 and TRBJ1-4; 8 bases fit TRBD1. The CDR3 loop spans 14 amino acids. J was trimmed by 5 bases and V by 5 bases; bases with no gene match: 5. Germline V CDR1 and CDR2: SGHDT, YYEEEE. CDR3 residues: CASRITGGNEKLFF. The CDR3 DNA follows: TGTGCCAGCAGGATAACAGGGGGGAATGAAAAACTGTTTTTT.

The J gene is TRBJ2-1, the V gene TRBV27; 13 bases align to TRBD2. Germline assignment: CDR1 MNHEY and CDR2 SMNVEV (reference sequence). This CDR3 is 17 amino acids long. V trimming: 2 bases; J trimming: 5 bases; junction bases outside the gene matches: 6. The CDR3 loop is CASSLVLTSGGDNEQFF. For the CDR3, the DNA is TGTGCCAGCAGTTTAGTCCTAACTAGCGGGGGGGACAATGAGCAGTTCTTC.

This chain uses TRBV7-9 with TRBJ2-5; perhaps TRBD1 as D (5 bases). This CDR3 comprises 13 residues. With 5 bases removed from V and 3 bases from J, the gap between germline ends came to 10 bases. Germline V CDR1 and CDR2: SEHNR, FQNEAQ (reference sequence). Written as DNA, the CDR3 is TGTGCCAGCAGCGAAACAGGAGAAGAGACCCAGTACTTC. Translating it yields CASSETGEETQYF. The complete variable domain, with remaining parts taken from reference TRBV7-9 and TRBJ2-5, reads DTGVSQNPRHKITKRGQNVTFRCDPISEHNRLYWYRQTLGQGPEFLTYFQNEAQLEKSRLLSDRFSAERPKGSFSTLEIQRTEQGDSAMYLCASSETGEETQYFGPGTRLLVL.

The rearrangement links TRBV6-6 to TRBJ1-1, with D tentatively TRBD1 (5 bases). The CDR3 is 15 residues long. V gave up 2 bases and J gave up 3 bases, with 13 bases separating them. The V gene's germline CDR1 is MNHNY and CDR2 SVGAGI (reference sequence). The CDR3 bases are TGTGCCAGCAGTTACCCCGCGCGGGGCGACACTGAAGCTTTCTTT. This sequence encodes CASSYPARGDTEAFF.

This clone was seen just once. The rearrangement links TRBV7-6 to TRBJ1-2; 8 nucleotides line up with TRBD1. CDR3 length: 15 residues. Germline V gene data show CDR1 as SGHVS and CDR2 as FNYEAQ. With V trimmed by 5 bases and J by 9 bases, 14 bases remained unmatched. The CDR3 here is CASSGSGGSADSYTF. Written as DNA, the CDR3 is TGTGCCAGCAGCGGATCAGGGGGCTCTGCCGACAGCTACACCTTC.

This clone occurred once. The V call is TRBV5-4, the J call TRBJ2-5; D may be TRBD2 (6 bases). Germline CDR1 SGHNT, CDR2 YYREEE (reference sequence). The CDR3 covers 15 residues. Trimming cost V 0 bases and J 1 base, with 10 bases left between them. CDR3 sequence: CASSLATGVQETQYF. As DNA, the CDR3 is TGTGCCAGCAGCTTGGCTACGGGGGTCCAAGAGACCCAGTACTTC. The whole variable domain, remainder taken from reference TRBV5-4 and TRBJ2-5, is ETGVTQSPTHLIKTRGQQVTLRCSSQSGHNTVSWYQQALGQGPQFIFQYYREEENGRGNFPPRFSGLQFPNYSSELNVNALELDDSALYLCASSLATGVQETQYFGPGTRLLVL.

This clone was detected a few times. The chain recombines TRBV29-1 with TRBJ2-1; D is perhaps TRBD2 (6 bases). V gave up 7 bases and J gave up 0 bases, with 13 bases separating them. Per germline, CDR1 SQVTM and CDR2 ANQGSEA. This CDR3 has 14 amino acids. CDR3 loop: CSANGGSSYNEQFF. The DNA for the CDR3 is TGCAGCGCGAACGGGGGAAGCTCCTACAATGAGCAGTTCTTC.

V is TRBV30 and J is TRBJ1-6, with D maybe TRBD1 (6 bases). The germline CDR1 and CDR2 sequences are GTSNPN and SVGIG (reference sequence). V was clipped by 0 bases and J by 10 bases, with 22 bases between them. The CDR3 runs to 17 residues. CDR3 DNA: TGTGCCTGGAGTGTCGTTCGGGTGAACAGGGCGTACTCACCCCTCCACTTT. Amino acids: CAWSVVRVNRAYSPLHF. The variable domain in full, with the rest retrieved from reference TRBV30 and TRBJ1-6, is SQTIHQWPATLVQPVGSPLSLECTVEGTSNPNLYWYRQAAGRGLQLLFYSVGIGQISSEVPQNLSASRPQDRQFILSSKKLLLSDSGFYLCAWSVVRVNRAYSPLHFGNGTRLTVT.

The rearrangement links TRBV28 to TRBJ1-2, with D tentatively TRBD1 (6 bases). Trimming stripped 4 bases from V and 5 bases from J, with 11 bases between. Per germline, CDR1 MDHEN and CDR2 SYDVKM. The CDR3 consists of 13 residues. Here the CDR3 reads CASSSQGWYGYTF. CDR3 in DNA: TGTGCCAGCAGTTCACAGGGATGGTATGGCTACACCTTC.

This chain uses TRBV30 with TRBJ2-7; D not certain. The CDR3 sequence is 11 residues long. Germline CDR1 GTSNPN, CDR2 SVGIG (reference sequence). The ends were cut back, 1 base at V and 4 bases at J, with 5 bases in the middle. As DNA, the CDR3 is TGTGCCTGGAGTGGAGGTTACGAGCAGTACTTC. This sequence encodes CAWSGGYEQYF.

This clone was observed a few times. This sequence joins TRBV6-6 and TRBJ1-4; 8 positions match TRBD1. Germline CDR1 and CDR2: MNHNY and SVGAGI (reference sequence). The CDR3 sequence is 13 residues long. V trimming: 7 bases; J trimming: 10 bases; junction bases outside the gene matches: 8. The DNA for the CDR3 is TGTGCCAGCACCCTACAGGGGGGAGGAAAACTGTTTTTT. This translates into CASTLQGGGKLFF.

The chain employs TRBV9 and TRBJ2-2, with a possible D match to TRBD1 (6 bases). Trimming shortened V by 0 bases and J by 10 bases, and 7 bases separated the two germline ends. CDR3 length: 12 residues. Per germline, CDR1 SGDLS and CDR2 YYNGEE. The CDR3 here is CASSVVGQELFF. CDR3 in DNA: TGTGCCAGCAGCGTAGTGGGACAGGAGCTGTTTTTT.

The genes are TRBV5-6 and TRBJ1-2; TRBD1 matches 8 bases. Germline trimming cut 4 bases from V and 4 bases from J; bases unmatched to any gene: 9. The CDR3 consists of 15 residues. From germline, CDR1 is SGHDT and CDR2 YYEEEE. CDR3 protein: CASSLTDREIYGYTF. The DNA for the CDR3 is TGTGCCAGCAGCCTTACGGACAGGGAAATCTATGGCTACACCTTC.